The present T cell receptor (beta chain) was sequenced within a study of T cell clones after liver transplantation. Study-wide findings and caveats: A significant post-transplant drop in circulating graft-donor-reactive CD4 TCRbeta sequences occurred in most of the 8 subjects.

Germline CDR1 is SEHNR and CDR2 is FQNEAQ (reference sequence). There are 14 residues in the CDR3. Trimming removed 5 bases from V and 6 bases from J; junction bases left unmatched: 8. Libraries were prepared by immunoSEQ multiplex PCR; TCRdb keeps only in-frame clonotypes and omits some of them. The table includes under 150,000 clones, about nine tenths detected once. In the case of this clone: The target antigen is unknown.

The sample here was CD4+ T cells from blood, taken 12 months after liver transplant. The TCR sequence derives from a human patient who received a liver transplant. Among the T cells, some may be from the graft donor. The V and J genes are TRBV7-9 and TRBJ2-3; the match to TRBD1 covers 7 bases. The chain's CDR3 is CASSLSQGSDTQYF. The DNA of the CDR3 is TGTGCCAGCAGCCTTTCACAGGGGTCGGATACGCAGTATTTT.